The rows below give T cell receptor beta chains drawn from one sample of a study of blood T cell repertoires in COVID-19. Sequenced by immunoSEQ multiplex PCR; TCRdb stores in-frame clones only, minus some. Among approximately 35,000 clones listed, 88% were seen once. The specimen was peripheral blood. The origin of the receptors is a man aged 55 to 69 with active COVID-19. CDR3s include the opening cysteine and the closing phenylalanine or tryptophan. The D gene is left open where the match is weak. Clone size appears in some rows only: once, few, many, or a class for an expanded clone.

size | J | D | V | CDR3 | DNA
- | TRBJ2-2 | TRBD2 | TRBV28 | CASGGELTGELFF | TGTGCCAGCGGGGGGGAGCTCACCGGGGAGCTGTTTTTT
- | TRBJ2-7 | TRBD2 | TRBV5-5 | CASSRTSYEQYF | TGTGCCAGCAGCCGGACTAGCTACGAGCAGTACTTC
- | TRBJ2-1 | TRBD2 | TRBV7-9 | CASSFGLAGASYNEQFF | TGTGCCAGCAGTTTCGGACTAGCGGGAGCTTCTTACAATGAGCAGTTCTTC
- | TRBJ1-3 | TRBD1 | TRBV23-1 | CASTHRGAGNTIYF | TGCGCCAGCACCCACAGGGGGGCTGGAAACACCATATATTTT
- | TRBJ1-5 | TRBD1 | TRBV19 | CASNLEGADNQPQHF | TGTGCCAGTAACTTAGAGGGGGCAGACAATCAGCCCCAGCATTTT
- | TRBJ2-3 | - | TRBV7-6 | CASSLVGHYTDTQYF | TGTGCCAGCAGCTTAGTAGGACACTATACAGATACGCAGTATTTT
- | TRBJ2-3 | TRBD2 | TRBV3-1/TRBV3-2 | CASSQAPFGAGGPLDTQYF | TGTGCCAGCAGCCAAGCTCCCTTCGGGGCGGGAGGGCCATTAGATACGCAGTATTTT
- | TRBJ2-7 | TRBD2 | TRBV7-8 | CASSSRLAGGKYEQYF | TGTGCCAGCAGCTCTAGACTAGCGGGAGGGAAATACGAGCAGTACTTC
- | TRBJ2-5 | TRBD2 | TRBV27 | CASSFSAGEVPETQYF | TGTGCCAGCAGTTTTTCGGCGGGAGAGGTTCCAGAGACCCAGTACTTC
- | TRBJ2-2 | - | TRBV7-2 | CASSLPTALGGELFF | TGTGCCAGCAGCTTACCGACAGCTTTGGGCGGGGAGCTGTTTTTT
- | TRBJ1-4 | - | TRBV27 | CASSPLWAGANEKLFF | TGTGCCAGCAGTCCGCTGTGGGCGGGGGCTAATGAAAAACTGTTTTTT
- | TRBJ2-1 | - | TRBV6-1 | CASSDRVLGYNEQFF | TGTGCCAGCAGTGACAGGGTCTTAGGGTACAATGAGCAGTTCTTC
once | TRBJ1-3 | - | TRBV19 | CASSQLLGGAGNTIYF | TGTGCCAGTAGCCAACTACTGGGGGGGGCTGGAAACACCATATATTTT
- | TRBJ2-1 | - | TRBV6-2/TRBV6-3 | CASSYTAWASAYNEQFF | TGTGCCAGCAGTTACACCGCTTGGGCTAGCGCATACAATGAGCAGTTCTTC
- | TRBJ2-7 | - | TRBV18 | CASSPSQGWEQYF | TGTGCCAGCTCACCATCCCAGGGGTGGGAGCAGTACTTC
- | TRBJ1-2 | - | TRBV7-2 | CASSEGGGNGYTF | TGTGCCAGCAGCGAAGGGGGGGGAAATGGCTACACCTTC
- | TRBJ2-5 | TRBD1 | TRBV10-2 | CASSQGAWETQYF | TGCGCCAGTTCGCAGGGGGCCTGGGAGACCCAGTACTTC
- | TRBJ1-1 | TRBD1 | TRBV28 | CASSLPGQGRTEAFF | TGTGCCAGCAGTCTACCGGGACAGGGGAGGACTGAAGCTTTCTTT
- | TRBJ2-7 | TRBD1 | TRBV6-2/TRBV6-3 | CASSGQGYEQYF | TGTGCCAGCAGTGGACAGGGATACGAGCAGTACTTC